These 26 T cell receptor beta chains originate from one sample sequenced in a study of cytomegalovirus exposure and HLA in healthy donors. Both 60 Vbeta primers and 13 Jbeta primers went into the PCR. Using immunoSEQ multiplex PCR, the repertoire was profiled, and TCRdb retains in-frame clones only, with some absent. The listing records about 48,000 clones. The sample taken for sequencing was PBMCs. These receptors were obtained from a woman between 40 and 50 years old in good health and CMV-seronegative.

V and J are TRBV19 and TRBJ1-2, with 8 bases that match TRBD1. Germline CDR1 LNHDA, CDR2 SQIVND (reference sequence). The trim removed 6 bases at V and 5 bases at J, leaving 8 bases unmatched. This CDR3 is built from 14 residues. CDR3: CASRRTGIGYGYTF. DNA for the CDR3: TGTGCCAGTAGGCGGACAGGGATCGGGTATGGCTACACCTTC.

The J gene is TRBJ1-1, the V gene TRBV27; tentative D call: TRBD1 (6 bases). CDR3 size: 14 residues. With 4 bases removed from V and 1 base from J, the gap between germline ends came to 10 bases. Germline lookup yields CDR1 MNHEY and CDR2 SMNVEV (reference sequence). DNA of the CDR3: TGTGCCAGCAGTTCCGGACAGCGGAACACTGAAGCTTTCTTT. Its translation: CASSSGQRNTEAFF.

Notes on this clone: At the DNA level, this CDR3 is encoded by other sequences in the same sample as well. The gene calls are TRBV6-5 and TRBJ1-2; maybe TRBD1 (5 bases). Trimming removed 4 bases from V and 4 bases from J, with 10 bases in between. Looked up from germline, CDR1 is MNHEY and CDR2 is SVGAGI. The length of the CDR3 is 13 residues. The CDR3 reads CASSSREAYGYTF. For the CDR3, the DNA is TGTGCCAGCAGTTCCAGGGAGGCCTATGGCTACACCTTC.

The chain recombines TRBV4-3 with TRBJ1-4; no reliable D call. The ends were cut back, 0 bases at V and 0 bases at J, with 11 bases in the middle. Germline lookup yields CDR1 LGHNA and CDR2 YSLEER. CDR3 size: 17 residues. Here the CDR3 reads CASSQDLAFATNEKLFF. The CDR3 nucleotides read TGCGCCAGCAGCCAAGATTTGGCATTTGCAACTAATGAAAAACTGTTTTTT.

The chain combines TRBV4-3 with TRBJ2-3, with 13 positions matching TRBD2. V trimming: 4 bases; J trimming: 2 bases; junction bases outside the gene matches: 3. This CDR3 spans 16 amino acids. CDR1 LGHNA and CDR2 YSLEER come from the germline V gene. The CDR3 protein is CASSPGTSGITDTQYF. In nucleotides, the CDR3 is TGCGCCAGCAGCCCTGGGACTAGCGGGATCACAGATACGCAGTATTTT.

This chain connects TRBV7-2 to TRBJ2-1; 14 nucleotides align to TRBD2. Germline CDR1 SGHTA, CDR2 FQGNSA. This CDR3 spans 16 amino acids. V trimming: 4 bases; J trimming: 8 bases; junction bases outside the gene matches: 7. The CDR3 coding sequence is TGTGCCAGCAGCTCGCCGCGGACTAGCGGGAGGTATGAGCAGTTCTTC. This gives the protein CASSSPRTSGRYEQFF.

V and J are TRBV7-3 and TRBJ2-7, with a possible D match to TRBD2 (6 bases). Trimming pared 5 bases from V and 7 bases from J, leaving 18 bases between. Germline V gene lookup returns CDR1 SGHTA and CDR2 FQGTGA. The CDR3 has 14 residues. The CDR3 spells CASSPGSQGREQYF. The CDR3 region has the DNA TGTGCCAGCAGCCCCGGGAGCCAAGGGAGAGAGCAGTACTTC.

The rearrangement links TRBV27 to TRBJ1-2; 11 bases agree with TRBD1. The V and J ends lost 8 bases and 7 bases, in that order; junction bases with no gene match: 9. This CDR3 is 14 amino acids long. CDR1 and CDR2 from the germline V gene are MNHEY and SMNVEV (reference sequence). CDR3 in DNA: TGTGCCAGCTCTACACGGACAGGGGGCTTTGGCTACACCTTC. It codes for CASSTRTGGFGYTF.

Written as DNA, the CDR3 is TGTGCCAGCAGTGAAGAGGGACAGGGATATCAGCCCCAGCATTTT. Translation: CASSEEGQGYQPQHF. The rearrangement uses TRBV25-1 and TRBJ1-5, with 9 bases fitting TRBD1. Germline V gene data show CDR1 as MGHDK and CDR2 as SYGVNS. With 2 bases clipped from V and 5 bases from J, the junction kept 4 bases outside the gene matches. The CDR3 covers 15 residues.

The rearrangement links TRBV19 to TRBJ1-1; TRBD1 agrees at 7 bases. The CDR3 length is 12 residues. With 4 bases clipped from V and 7 bases from J, the junction kept 3 bases outside the gene matches. The germline CDR1 and CDR2 sequences are LNHDA and SQIVND (reference sequence). CDR3 protein: CASSTWTGEAFF. In nucleotides, the CDR3 is TGTGCCAGTAGTACTTGGACAGGTGAAGCTTTCTTT.

The rearrangement links TRBV6-1 to TRBJ2-1; 9 bases line up with TRBD1. This CDR3 has 15 amino acids. J lost 6 bases, V lost 8 bases, and 11 bases had no gene match. Germline CDR1 and CDR2: MNHNS and SASEGT. The CDR3 DNA reads as TGTGCCAGCGGCAGACCGGGACAGGGTCTCAATGAGCAGTTCTTC. Its protein is CASGRPGQGLNEQFF.

The chain has TRBV7-9 and TRBJ1-2, with no clear D. CDR3 size: 16 residues. The germline V gene encodes CDR1 SEHNR and CDR2 FQNEAQ (reference sequence). Trimming removed 6 bases at V and 2 bases at J, with 19 bases between. The DNA of the CDR3 is TGTGCCAGCAGTTCATCCTACCACGGGGAGAACTATGGCTACACCTTC. This sequence encodes CASSSSYHGENYGYTF.

This chain links TRBV10-3 with TRBJ1-2, with 10 positions matching TRBD1. This CDR3 region has 16 residues. V lost 9 bases to trimming and J lost 3 bases; unmatched junction nucleotides: 13. Germline V gene lookup returns CDR1 ENHRY and CDR2 SYGVKD. The CDR3 loop is CAITGDRGTSYYGYTF. For the CDR3, the DNA is TGTGCCATTACTGGGGACAGGGGTACCTCCTACTATGGCTACACCTTC.

The chain combines TRBV25-1 with TRBJ2-7; D call uncertain. This CDR3 contains 15 residues. Between the trimmed V and J ends, which lost 0 bases and 2 bases, there was a span of 11 bases. Germline V gene data show CDR1 as MGHDK and CDR2 as SYGVNS. The CDR3 spells CASSEYGGTPYEQYF. DNA of the CDR3: TGTGCCAGCAGTGAATATGGCGGCACCCCCTACGAGCAGTACTTC.

The V call is TRBV6-1, the J call TRBJ2-7; D may be TRBD1 (6 bases). Trimming took 2 bases from V and 7 from J, leaving 15 bases between them. CDR3 length: 14 amino acids. Germline V gene lookup returns CDR1 MNHNS and CDR2 SASEGT. CDR3 sequence (DNA): TGTGCCAGCAGTGAACCGGGACACCGTTTAGAGCAGTACTTC. Protein sequence: CASSEPGHRLEQYF.

The chain uses TRBV4-1 and TRBJ1-1; 9 bases are shared with TRBD1. V shed 4 bases, J shed 0 bases, and the junction held 12 bases outside the gene matches. The CDR3 runs 18 residues. The germline V gene has CDR1 MGHRA and CDR2 YSYEKL. The CDR3: CASSPQPTGGRVNTEAFF. In nucleotides, the CDR3 is TGCGCCAGCAGCCCCCAGCCGACAGGGGGAAGGGTGAACACTGAAGCTTTCTTT.

The chain combines TRBV28 with TRBJ1-5; 9 nucleotides agree with TRBD1. CDR1 is MDHEN and CDR2 is SYDVKM in the germline V gene. The V and J ends lost 10 bases and 5 bases, in that order; junction bases with no gene match: 3. The CDR3 has 12 amino acids. The CDR3, as DNA: TGTGCCACCCGGACAGGGGATCAGCCCCAGCATTTT. The encoded protein is CATRTGDQPQHF.

The chain combines TRBV29-1 with TRBJ2-6, with D uncertain. Trimming left V 6 bases short and J 0 bases short, with 18 bases between. Germline CDR1 SQVTM, CDR2 ANQGSEA. This CDR3 region has 17 residues. The CDR3 DNA sequence: TGCAGCGTCCTAGTAGTCAGCGAGAGCTCTGGGGCCAACGTCCTGACTTTC. Translating it yields CSVLVVSESSGANVLTF.

The rearrangement joins TRBV15 to TRBJ2-7; 7 bases align to TRBD1. With 3 bases clipped from V and 1 base from J, the junction kept 6 bases outside the gene matches. The germline gives CDR1 LNHNV, CDR2 YYDKDF (reference sequence). The CDR3 extends over 15 amino acids. CDR3 protein: CATSSSTGLSYEQYF. The CDR3 region has the DNA TGTGCCACCAGCAGTTCGACAGGGCTATCCTACGAGCAGTACTTC.

This chain uses TRBV4-3 with TRBJ2-7; D unresolved. CDR1 is LGHNA, CDR2 YSLEER, per germline. Deletions cut 0 bases from V and 0 bases from J, with 6 bases between. The CDR3 loop spans 14 amino acids. The CDR3 region is CASSQDYTSYEQYF. CDR3 DNA: TGCGCCAGCAGCCAAGATTACACCTCCTACGAGCAGTACTTC.

CDR3 sequence: CASSRQGGSTGELFF. The CDR3 DNA reads TGTGCCAGCAGTCGACAGGGGGGAAGCACCGGGGAGCTGTTTTTT. The chain uses TRBV6-5 and TRBJ2-2; 9 positions match TRBD1. Germline trimming cut 5 bases from V and 4 bases from J; bases unmatched to any gene: 5. The CDR3 loop spans 15 amino acids. The V gene's germline CDR1 is MNHEY and CDR2 SVGAGI.

The chain employs TRBV11-1 and TRBJ2-2, with D tentatively TRBD1 (6 bases). The CDR3 sequence is 15 residues long. Germline V CDR1 and CDR2: SGHAT, FQDESV (reference sequence). With 5 bases removed from V and 1 base from J, the gap between germline ends came to 11 bases. Written as DNA, the CDR3 is TGTGCCAGCAGCCCCCGACAGGTGAACACCGGGGAGCTGTTTTTT. Its translation: CASSPRQVNTGELFF.

The V gene is TRBV11-2, the J gene TRBJ2-1; 9 bases line up with TRBD1. Germline V gene data show CDR1 as SGHAT and CDR2 as FQNNGV. The trim removed 5 bases at V and 5 bases at J, leaving 7 bases unmatched. The CDR3 consists of 15 residues. CDR3 residues: CASSQTGGMNNEQFF. The CDR3 region has the DNA TGTGCCAGCAGCCAGACAGGGGGTATGAACAATGAGCAGTTCTTC.

The rearrangement uses TRBV6-4 and TRBJ1-2, with a tentative D call TRBD1 (5 bases). This CDR3 has 14 residues. The ends were cut back, 3 bases at V and 5 bases at J, with 13 bases in the middle. Germline lookup yields CDR1 MRHNA and CDR2 SNTAGT. As DNA, the CDR3 is TGTGCCAGCAGTGAAGCGGGGCAGGGATATGGCTACACCTTC. This translates into CASSEAGQGYGYTF.

The J gene is TRBJ2-7, the V gene TRBV6-5, with D perhaps TRBD2 (6 bases). Germline V gene data show CDR1 as MNHEY and CDR2 as SVGAGI. This CDR3 is 14 amino acids long. The germline V and J ends were trimmed by 7 bases and 7 bases, with 20 bases remaining between them. CDR3 nucleotide sequence: TGTGCCAGCACCCAGGGCGACCCCGCGGGGGAGCAGTACTTC. Translating it yields CASTQGDPAGEQYF.

V usage is TRBV6-1 and J usage is TRBJ2-1; D unresolved. The ends were cut back, 5 bases at V and 1 base at J, with 9 bases in the middle. Germline V gene data show CDR1 as MNHNS and CDR2 as SASEGT. CDR3 length: 14 amino acids. The CDR3 DNA follows: TGTGCCAGCAGTCCCTCGGTGTCCTACAATGAGCAGTTCTTC. Its protein is CASSPSVSYNEQFF.